The clone carrying this TCR beta chain was counted once. The antigen is undetermined. The entry originates in a study of cytomegalovirus exposure and HLA in healthy donors. Findings of the study overall: Rarity held for most TCR sequences, but there were some public TCRs that occurred in many donors.

This CDR3 contains 18 residues. The trim removed 0 bases at V and 5 bases at J, leaving 8 bases unmatched. Germline V lookup: CDR1 MGHRA, CDR2 YSYEKL. PCR involved 60 Vbeta and 13 Jbeta primers. Only in-frame clones appear in the TCRdb table, and some are missing; sequencing was by immunoSEQ multiplex PCR. Of over 85,000 clones detected, around 63% appear once; the ten largest clones hold over 4%. The sequence was collected from a human donor in good health. The chain is built from TRBV4-1 and TRBJ2-1; 12 bases are shared with TRBD2. Material: PBMCs. CDR3 sequence reads: CASSQDGSSGRVNNEQFF. In nucleotides, the CDR3 is TGCGCCAGCAGCCAAGATGGATCTAGCGGGAGGGTTAACAATGAGCAGTTCTTC.